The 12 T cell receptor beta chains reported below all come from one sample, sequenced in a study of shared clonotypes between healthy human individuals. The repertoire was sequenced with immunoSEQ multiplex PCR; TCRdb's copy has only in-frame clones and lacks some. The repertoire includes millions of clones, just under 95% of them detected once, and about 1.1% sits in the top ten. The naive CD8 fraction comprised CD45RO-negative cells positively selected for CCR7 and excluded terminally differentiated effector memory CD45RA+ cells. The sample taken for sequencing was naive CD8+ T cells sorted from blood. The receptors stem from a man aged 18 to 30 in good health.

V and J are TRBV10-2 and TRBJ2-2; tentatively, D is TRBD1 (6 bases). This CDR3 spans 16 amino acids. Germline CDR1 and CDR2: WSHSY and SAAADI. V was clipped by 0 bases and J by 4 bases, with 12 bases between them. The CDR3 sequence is CASSESIQGGTGELFF. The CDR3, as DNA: TGCGCCAGCAGTGAGTCGATACAGGGCGGCACCGGGGAGCTGTTTTTT.

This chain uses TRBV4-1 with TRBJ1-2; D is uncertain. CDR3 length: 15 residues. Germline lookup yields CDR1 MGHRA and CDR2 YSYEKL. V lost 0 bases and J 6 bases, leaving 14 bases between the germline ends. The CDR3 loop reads CASSQDMGGPDGYTF. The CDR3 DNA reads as TGCGCCAGCAGCCAAGATATGGGAGGCCCCGATGGCTACACCTTC.

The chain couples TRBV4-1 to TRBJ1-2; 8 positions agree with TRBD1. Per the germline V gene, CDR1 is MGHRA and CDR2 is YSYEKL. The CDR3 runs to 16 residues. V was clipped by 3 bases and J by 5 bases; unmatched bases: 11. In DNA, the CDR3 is TGCGCCAGCAGCCAGGCAACAGGGGGTACCTCTTATGGCTACACCTTC. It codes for CASSQATGGTSYGYTF.

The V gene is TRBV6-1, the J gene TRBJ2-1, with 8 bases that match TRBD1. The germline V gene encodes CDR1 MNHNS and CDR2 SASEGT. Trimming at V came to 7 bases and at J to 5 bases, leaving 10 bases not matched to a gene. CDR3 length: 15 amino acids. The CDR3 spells CASTWTGPWDNEQFF. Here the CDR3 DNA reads TGTGCCAGCACCTGGACAGGGCCATGGGACAATGAGCAGTTCTTC.

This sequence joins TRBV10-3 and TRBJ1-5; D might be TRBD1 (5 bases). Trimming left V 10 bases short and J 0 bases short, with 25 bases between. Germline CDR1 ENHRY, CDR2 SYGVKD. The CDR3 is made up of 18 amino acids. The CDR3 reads CATSSARRDLDSNQPQHF. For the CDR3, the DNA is TGTGCCACCAGCAGCGCTAGGAGGGACTTAGATAGCAATCAGCCCCAGCATTTT.

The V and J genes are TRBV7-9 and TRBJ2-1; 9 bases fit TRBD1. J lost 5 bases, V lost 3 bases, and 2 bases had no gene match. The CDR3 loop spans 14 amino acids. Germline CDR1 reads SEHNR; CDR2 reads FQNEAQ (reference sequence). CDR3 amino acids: CASSFGTGNNEQFF. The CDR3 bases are TGTGCCAGCAGCTTCGGGACAGGGAACAATGAGCAGTTCTTC.

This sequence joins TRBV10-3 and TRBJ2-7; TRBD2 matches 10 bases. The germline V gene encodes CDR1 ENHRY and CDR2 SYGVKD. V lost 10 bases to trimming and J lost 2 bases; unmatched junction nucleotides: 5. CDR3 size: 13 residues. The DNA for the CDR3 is TGTGCCACCGCTAGCGGGAGTGCCTACGAGCAGTACTTC. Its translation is CATASGSAYEQYF.

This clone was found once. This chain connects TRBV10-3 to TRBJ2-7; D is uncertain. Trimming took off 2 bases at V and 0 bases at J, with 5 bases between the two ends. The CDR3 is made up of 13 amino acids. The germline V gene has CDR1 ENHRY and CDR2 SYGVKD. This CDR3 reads CAISEEASYEQYF. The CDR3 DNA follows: TGTGCCATCAGTGAGGAGGCCTCCTACGAGCAGTACTTC.

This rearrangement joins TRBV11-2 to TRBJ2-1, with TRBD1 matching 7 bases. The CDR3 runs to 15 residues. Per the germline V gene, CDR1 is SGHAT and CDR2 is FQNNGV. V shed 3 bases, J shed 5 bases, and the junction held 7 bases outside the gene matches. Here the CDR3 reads CASSFWGQSDNEQFF. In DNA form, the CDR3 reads TGTGCCAGCAGCTTCTGGGGACAGTCCGACAATGAGCAGTTCTTC.

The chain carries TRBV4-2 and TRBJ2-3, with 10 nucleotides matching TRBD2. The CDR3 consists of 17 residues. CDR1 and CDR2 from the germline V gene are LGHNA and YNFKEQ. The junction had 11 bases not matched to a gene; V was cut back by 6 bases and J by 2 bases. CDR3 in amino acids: CASSHLGSGGITDTQYF. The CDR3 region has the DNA TGTGCCAGCAGTCACCTTGGTAGCGGGGGGATCACAGATACGCAGTATTTT.

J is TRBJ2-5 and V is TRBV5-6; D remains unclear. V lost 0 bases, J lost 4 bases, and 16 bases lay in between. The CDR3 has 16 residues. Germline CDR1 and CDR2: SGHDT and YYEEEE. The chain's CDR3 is CASSLAHTGGLETQYF. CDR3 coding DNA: TGTGCCAGCAGCTTGGCCCACACCGGTGGCCTAGAGACCCAGTACTTC.

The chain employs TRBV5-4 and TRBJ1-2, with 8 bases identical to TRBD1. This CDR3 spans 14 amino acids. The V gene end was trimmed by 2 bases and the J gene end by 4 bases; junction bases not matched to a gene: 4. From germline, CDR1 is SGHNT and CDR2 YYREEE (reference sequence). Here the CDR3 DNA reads TGTGCCAGCAGCTTCAGCAGGGGGCCCTATGGCTACACCTTC. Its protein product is CASSFSRGPYGYTF.